This is a list of T cell receptor beta chains from one sample in a study of shared T cell receptors in the human thymus. TCRdb's table, derived via immunoSEQ multiplex PCR, lists solely in-frame clones and lacks some. Here the sample spans 540,000 or so clones, 75% to 85% being singletons. In addition, the sample was reused for a study of human thymus T cells.

The sequencing sample was made of thymocytes. The receptors originated from a boy younger than two with a congenital heart defect. CDR3s include the opening cysteine and the closing phenylalanine or tryptophan. Each record gives: V gene, D gene, J gene, clone size, CDR3 protein, CDR3 DNA. A D gene is named only where the DNA matches it firmly. For some rows the clone size is stated as once, few or many, or as a class when expanded; others skip it.

V: TRBV18
D: TRBD1
J: TRBJ2-7
size: .
CDR3: CASSLFSPGQGATRYTYEQYF
DNA: TGTGCCAGCTCACTCTTCTCCCCGGGACAGGGGGCGACCAGGTACACCTACGAGCAGTACTTC

V: TRBV18
D: TRBD2
J: TRBJ2-7
size: .
CDR3: CASSAPTSRYSYEQYF
DNA: TGTGCCAGCTCAGCCCCGACTAGCCGTTACTCCTACGAGCAGTACTTC

V: TRBV19
D: TRBD1
J: TRBJ2-1
size: .
CDR3: CASRRQGPHCEQFF
DNA: TGTGCCAGTAGAAGACAGGGTCCACATTGTGAGCAGTTCTTC

V: TRBV5-1
D: TRBD2
J: TRBJ2-5
size: few
CDR3: CASSPGLAVETQYF
DNA: TGCGCCAGCAGCCCGGGACTAGCGGTGGAGACCCAGTACTTC

V: TRBV27
D: .
J: TRBJ1-1
size: .
CDR3: CASSLSGGSLTEAFF
DNA: TGTGCCAGCAGTTTATCGGGGGGATCGCTCACTGAAGCTTTCTTT

V: TRBV6-5
D: TRBD1
J: TRBJ2-4
size: few
CDR3: CASRTGGSEPNIQYF
DNA: TGTGCCAGCAGAACAGGGGGGAGTGAACCGAACATTCAGTACTTC

V: TRBV12-5
D: .
J: TRBJ2-3
size: .
CDR3: CASGLVSYTGRSTHTQYF
DNA: TGTGCTAGTGGTTTGGTATCGTACACGGGGAGGAGCACACATACGCAGTATTTT

V: TRBV28
D: .
J: TRBJ1-2
size: .
CDR3: CASSLGPAARQRTLCGYTF
DNA: TGTGCCAGCAGTTTAGGTCCTGCGGCGAGGCAGCGGACTTTATGTGGCTACACCTTC

V: TRBV2
D: .
J: TRBJ2-7
size: .
CDR3: CASSVSPGDYEQYF
DNA: TGTGCCAGCAGTGTGTCTCCAGGGGACTACGAGCAGTACTTC

V: TRBV11-2
D: .
J: TRBJ1-1
size: .
CDR3: CASSPAGDNLNTEAFF
DNA: TGTGCCAGCAGCCCAGCGGGGGACAACCTGAACACTGAAGCTTTCTTT

V: TRBV4-1
D: .
J: TRBJ2-3
size: .
CDR3: CASSQDRLLAALTDTQYF
DNA: TGCGCCAGCAGCCAAGATCGACTCCTCGCGGCCCTCACAGATACGCAGTATTTT

V: TRBV13
D: .
J: TRBJ2-7
size: .
CDR3: CASSLVGTWSSYEQYF
DNA: TGTGCCAGCAGCTTAGTAGGGACATGGAGCTCCTACGAGCAGTACTTC

V: TRBV7-9
D: .
J: TRBJ2-7
size: .
CDR3: CASSYRRGHLEQYF
DNA: TGTGCCAGCAGCTATAGGAGGGGGCATCTCGAGCAGTACTTC

V: TRBV5-1
D: .
J: TRBJ2-5
size: .
CDR3: CASSCLGPPGRETQYF
DNA: TGCGCCAGCAGCTGCCTGGGGCCACCCGGTAGAGAGACCCAGTACTTC

V: TRBV20-1
D: .
J: TRBJ1-1
size: .
CDR3: CSAMSGTEAFF
DNA: TGCAGTGCTATGAGCGGAACTGAAGCTTTCTTT

V: TRBV27
D: .
J: TRBJ1-3
size: .
CDR3: CASSSGQSGNTIYF
DNA: TGTGCCAGCAGTTCCGGACAGTCTGGAAACACCATATATTTT

V: TRBV25-1
D: TRBD2
J: TRBJ2-3
size: few
CDR3: CASSDTSGRGTDTQYF
DNA: TGTGCCAGCAGTGACACTAGCGGGAGGGGCACAGATACGCAGTATTTT

V: TRBV4-2
D: .
J: TRBJ1-5
size: .
CDR3: CASSQEGGGVDNQPQHF
DNA: TGTGCCAGCAGCCAAGAAGGTGGAGGTGTTGACAATCAGCCCCAGCATTTT

V: TRBV7-3
D: .
J: TRBJ1-2
size: .
CDR3: CATDRDSLRTLYGYTF
DNA: TGTGCCACCGATCGCGACAGCCTCCGAACCCTCTATGGCTACACCTTC

V: TRBV25-1
D: .
J: TRBJ2-7
size: .
CDR3: CASSEWSPPYEQYF
DNA: TGTGCCAGCAGTGAATGGAGCCCCCCCTACGAGCAGTACTTC

V: TRBV6-1
D: .
J: TRBJ2-7
size: .
CDR3: CAEGETYEQYF
DNA: TGTGCCGAGGGAGAAACCTACGAGCAGTACTTC

V: TRBV2
D: .
J: TRBJ1-6
size: .
CDR3: CASSEGSVSLGSPLHF
DNA: TGTGCCAGCAGTGAGGGTTCCGTCTCCCTAGGATCACCCCTCCACTTT

V: TRBV7-8
D: TRBD2
J: TRBJ2-1
size: .
CDR3: CASSPIAGGPNNEQFF
DNA: TGTGCCAGCAGCCCGATAGCGGGAGGGCCAAACAATGAGCAGTTCTTC

V: TRBV11-2
D: TRBD2
J: TRBJ2-7
size: .
CDR3: CASSRASGRPLYEQYF
DNA: TGTGCCAGCAGCAGGGCCAGCGGGAGACCCCTCTACGAGCAGTACTTC

V: TRBV7-2
D: .
J: TRBJ2-2
size: .
CDR3: CASSLRLGANTGELFF
DNA: TGTGCCAGCAGCTTACGGCTAGGTGCGAACACCGGGGAGCTGTTTTTT

V: TRBV29-1
D: TRBD1
J: TRBJ1-1
size: .
CDR3: CSVGAGGKTEAFF
DNA: TGCAGCGTTGGTGCAGGGGGCAAAACTGAAGCTTTCTTT

V: TRBV5-4
D: .
J: TRBJ2-1
size: .
CDR3: CASSLGGHEQFF
DNA: TGTGCCAGCAGCTTGGGAGGCCATGAGCAGTTCTTC

V: TRBV2
D: TRBD1
J: TRBJ1-3
size: .
CDR3: CASSAKGGRGRTGNTIYF
DNA: TGTGCCAGCAGTGCTAAAGGGGGCAGGGGCAGGACTGGAAACACCATATATTTT

V: TRBV4-3
D: .
J: TRBJ2-2
size: .
CDR3: CASSQDRRGVPQNTGELFF
DNA: TGCGCCAGCAGCCAAGATCGGCGGGGTGTTCCTCAGAACACCGGGGAGCTGTTTTTT

V: TRBV30
D: TRBD2
J: TRBJ2-7
size: .
CDR3: CAWRGSDGTSYEQYF
DNA: TGTGCCTGGAGGGGTTCAGATGGGACTAGCTACGAGCAGTACTTC

V: TRBV27
D: .
J: TRBJ1-2
size: .
CDR3: CASSLGGGPFYGYTF
DNA: TGTGCCAGCAGTTTGGGAGGGGGGCCCTTCTATGGCTACACCTTC

V: TRBV7-9
D: TRBD2
J: TRBJ2-7
size: .
CDR3: CASSPGLAGAYEQYF
DNA: TGTGCCAGCAGTCCCGGACTAGCGGGAGCCTACGAGCAGTACTTC

V: TRBV7-2
D: TRBD2
J: TRBJ2-7
size: .
CDR3: CASSPRTSGSYEQYF
DNA: TGTGCCAGCAGCCCCCGGACTAGCGGTTCCTACGAGCAGTACTTC

V: TRBV4-3
D: .
J: TRBJ1-2
size: .
CDR3: CASSQDPGTTYGYTF
DNA: TGCGCCAGCAGCCAGGACCCGGGGACAACCTATGGCTACACCTTC

V: TRBV19
D: TRBD2
J: TRBJ2-1
size: .
CDR3: CASISLAGGYNEQFF
DNA: TGTGCCAGTATCTCCCTAGCGGGAGGCTACAATGAGCAGTTCTTC

V: TRBV11-1
D: TRBD2
J: TRBJ2-7
size: .
CDR3: CASSLAERGGSSYEQYF
DNA: TGTGCCAGCAGCTTAGCCGAGCGGGGTGGTAGCTCCTACGAGCAGTACTTC

V: TRBV29-1
D: .
J: TRBJ1-1
size: .
CDR3: CSVEVGAATEAFF
DNA: TGCAGCGTTGAGGTAGGGGCGGCCACTGAAGCTTTCTTT

V: TRBV7-2
D: TRBD1
J: TRBJ1-4
size: few
CDR3: CASSLNLTGRNEKLFF
DNA: TGTGCCAGCAGCTTGAACTTGACAGGGCGTAATGAAAAACTGTTTTTT

V: TRBV27
D: .
J: TRBJ1-1
size: .
CDR3: CASSPGNTEAFF
DNA: TGTGCCAGCAGTCCGGGGAACACTGAAGCTTTCTTT

V: TRBV27
D: .
J: TRBJ2-5
size: .
CDR3: CASSPTLRTVRQETQYF
DNA: TGTGCCAGCAGCCCCACACTTCGGACTGTCCGCCAAGAGACCCAGTACTTC

V: TRBV19
D: TRBD2
J: TRBJ2-7
size: .
CDR3: CASSMQPPRRSGSYEQYF
DNA: TGTGCCAGTAGTATGCAGCCCCCTCGTCGTAGCGGGAGTTACGAGCAGTACTTC

V: TRBV11-2
D: .
J: TRBJ1-2
size: once
CDR3: CASSSMGAGPPYGYTF
DNA: TGTGCCAGCAGCTCAATGGGGGCAGGGCCCCCCTATGGCTACACCTTC

V: TRBV28
D: TRBD2
J: TRBJ2-1
size: .
CDR3: CASSPPPGLAGLNNEQFF
DNA: TGTGCCAGCAGTCCTCCGCCGGGACTAGCGGGATTAAACAATGAGCAGTTCTTC

V: TRBV29-1
D: TRBD1
J: TRBJ1-1
size: .
CDR3: CSVMGVRGSTEAFF
DNA: TGCAGCGTCATGGGGGTCAGGGGGAGCACTGAAGCTTTCTTT

V: TRBV4-2
D: TRBD2
J: TRBJ2-1
size: .
CDR3: CASSQWREGRNEQFF
DNA: TGTGCCAGCAGCCAATGGCGGGAGGGCCGCAATGAGCAGTTCTTC

V: TRBV25-1
D: .
J: TRBJ2-7
size: .
CDR3: CASRGVGHTGGYEQYF
DNA: TGTGCCAGCAGGGGAGTGGGACACACGGGGGGATACGAGCAGTACTTC

V: TRBV5-1
D: .
J: TRBJ2-3
size: few
CDR3: CASSGSGVGGMTDTQYF
DNA: TGCGCCAGCAGCGGTTCGGGGGTGGGCGGGATGACAGATACGCAGTATTTT

V: TRBV5-6
D: TRBD2
J: TRBJ2-3
size: .
CDR3: CASSFLADNTDTQYF
DNA: TGTGCCAGCAGCTTCCTAGCGGACAACACAGATACGCAGTATTTT

V: TRBV5-6
D: TRBD1
J: TRBJ2-3
size: .
CDR3: CASSLEGALSTDTQYF
DNA: TGTGCCAGCAGCTTGGAGGGGGCGCTCTCAACAGATACGCAGTATTTT

V: TRBV5-5
D: TRBD1
J: TRBJ2-1
size: .
CDR3: CASTPRTGDQRNEQFF
DNA: TGTGCCAGCACCCCACGGACAGGTGACCAGAGAAATGAGCAGTTCTTC

V: TRBV14
D: .
J: TRBJ1-2
size: .
CDR3: CASSQEKGANYGYTF
DNA: TGTGCCAGCAGCCAAGAGAAGGGAGCTAACTATGGCTACACCTTC

V: TRBV5-5
D: TRBD1
J: TRBJ2-5
size: .
CDR3: CASSPDRGQETQYF
DNA: TGTGCCAGCAGCCCGGACAGGGGCCAAGAGACCCAGTACTTC

V: TRBV23-1
D: .
J: TRBJ1-5
size: .
CDR3: CASVYPGKLEPQHF
DNA: TGCGCCAGCGTATACCCAGGGAAGTTAGAGCCCCAGCATTTT

V: TRBV28
D: .
J: TRBJ1-2
size: .
CDR3: CASSLMADGYGYTF
DNA: TGTGCCAGCAGTTTAATGGCGGATGGATATGGCTACACCTTC

V: TRBV5-1
D: TRBD1
J: TRBJ2-7
size: .
CDR3: CASSGTGGGYEQYF
DNA: TGCGCCAGCAGCGGGACAGGAGGGGGCTACGAGCAGTACTTC